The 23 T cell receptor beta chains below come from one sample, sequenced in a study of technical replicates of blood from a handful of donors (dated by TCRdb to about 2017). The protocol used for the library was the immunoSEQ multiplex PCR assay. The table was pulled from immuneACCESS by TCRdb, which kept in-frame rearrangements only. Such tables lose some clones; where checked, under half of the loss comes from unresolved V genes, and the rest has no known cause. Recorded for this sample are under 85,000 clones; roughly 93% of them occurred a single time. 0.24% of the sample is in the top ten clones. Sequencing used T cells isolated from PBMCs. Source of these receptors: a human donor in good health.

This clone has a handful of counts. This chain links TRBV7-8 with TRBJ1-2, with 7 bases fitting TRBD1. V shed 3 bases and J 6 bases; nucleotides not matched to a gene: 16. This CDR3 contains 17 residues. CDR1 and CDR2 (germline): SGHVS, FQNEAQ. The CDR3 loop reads CASSLAGTVLKGNGYTF. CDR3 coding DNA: TGTGCCAGCAGCTTGGCCGGGACAGTCCTAAAAGGGAATGGCTACACCTTC.

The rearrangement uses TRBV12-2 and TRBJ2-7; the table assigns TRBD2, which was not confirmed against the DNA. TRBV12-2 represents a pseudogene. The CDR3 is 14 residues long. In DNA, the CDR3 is TGTGCAAGTCGCTTAGCGACGCGGGAGCACGAGCAGTACTTC. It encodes CASRLATREHEQYF.

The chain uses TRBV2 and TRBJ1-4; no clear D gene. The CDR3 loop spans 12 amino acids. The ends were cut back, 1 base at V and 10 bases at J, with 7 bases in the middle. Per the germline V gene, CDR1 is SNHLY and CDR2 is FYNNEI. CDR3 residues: CASSEEGGKLFF. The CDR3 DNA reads TGTGCCAGCAGTGAAGAAGGCGGAAAACTGTTTTTT.

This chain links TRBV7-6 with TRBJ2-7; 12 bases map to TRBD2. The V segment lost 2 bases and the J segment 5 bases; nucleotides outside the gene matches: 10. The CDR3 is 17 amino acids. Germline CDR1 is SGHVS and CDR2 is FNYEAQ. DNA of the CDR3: TGTGCCAGCAGCTTAAGCTTAACTAGGACTAGCGGGAACGAGCAGTACTTC. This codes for CASSLSLTRTSGNEQYF.

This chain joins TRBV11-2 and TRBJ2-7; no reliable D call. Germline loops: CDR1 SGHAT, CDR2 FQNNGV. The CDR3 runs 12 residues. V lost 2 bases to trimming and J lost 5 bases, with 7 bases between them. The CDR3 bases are TGTGCCAGCAGCTTAAACACCGACGAGCAGTACTTC. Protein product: CASSLNTDEQYF.

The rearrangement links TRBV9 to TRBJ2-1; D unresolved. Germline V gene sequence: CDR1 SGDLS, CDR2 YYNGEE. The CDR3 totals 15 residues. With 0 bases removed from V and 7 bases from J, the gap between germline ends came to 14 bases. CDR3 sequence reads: CASSVGGQWQNEQFF. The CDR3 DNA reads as TGTGCCAGCAGCGTAGGAGGTCAATGGCAGAATGAGCAGTTCTTC. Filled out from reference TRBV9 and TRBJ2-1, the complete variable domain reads DSGVTQTPKHLITATGQRVTLRCSPRSGDLSVYWYQQSLDQGLQFLIQYYNGEERAKGNILERFSAQQFPDLHSELNLSSLELGDSALYFCASSVGGQWQNEQFFGPGTRLTVL.

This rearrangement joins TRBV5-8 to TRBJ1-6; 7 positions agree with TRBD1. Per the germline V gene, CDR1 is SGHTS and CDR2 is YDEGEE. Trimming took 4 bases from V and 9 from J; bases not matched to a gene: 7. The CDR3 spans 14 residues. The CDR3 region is CASSHRGNGSPLHF. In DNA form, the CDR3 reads TGTGCCAGCAGCCACAGGGGTAATGGTTCACCCCTCCACTTT.

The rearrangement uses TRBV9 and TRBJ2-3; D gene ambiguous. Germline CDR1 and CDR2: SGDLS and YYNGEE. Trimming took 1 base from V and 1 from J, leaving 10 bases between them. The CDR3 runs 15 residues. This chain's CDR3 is CASSVSYRGTDTQYF. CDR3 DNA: TGTGCCAGCAGCGTAAGTTATCGGGGCACAGATACGCAGTATTTT.

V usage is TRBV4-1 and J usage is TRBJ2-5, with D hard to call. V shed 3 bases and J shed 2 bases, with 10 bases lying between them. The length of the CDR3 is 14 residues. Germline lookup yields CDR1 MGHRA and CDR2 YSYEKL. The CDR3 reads CASSHPLSQETQYF. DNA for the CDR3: TGCGCCAGCAGCCACCCGCTATCACAAGAGACCCAGTACTTC.

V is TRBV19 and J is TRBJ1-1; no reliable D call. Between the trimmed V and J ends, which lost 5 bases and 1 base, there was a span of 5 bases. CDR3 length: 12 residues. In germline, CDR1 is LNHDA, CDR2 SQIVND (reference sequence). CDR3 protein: CASSAGNTEAFF. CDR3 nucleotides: TGTGCCAGTAGTGCAGGGAACACTGAAGCTTTCTTT.

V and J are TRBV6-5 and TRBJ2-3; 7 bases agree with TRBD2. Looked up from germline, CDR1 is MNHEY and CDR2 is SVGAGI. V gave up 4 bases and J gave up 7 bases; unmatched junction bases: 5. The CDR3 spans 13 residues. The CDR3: CASSSGGGNTQYF. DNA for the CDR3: TGTGCCAGCAGTTCGGGGGGAGGTAATACGCAGTATTTT.

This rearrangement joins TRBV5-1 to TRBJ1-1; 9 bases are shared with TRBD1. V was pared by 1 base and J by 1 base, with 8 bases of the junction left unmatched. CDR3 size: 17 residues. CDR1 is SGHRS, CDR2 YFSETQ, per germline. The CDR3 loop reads CASSLWFTGGENTEAFF. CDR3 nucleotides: TGCGCCAGCAGCTTGTGGTTTACAGGGGGCGAGAACACTGAAGCTTTCTTT.

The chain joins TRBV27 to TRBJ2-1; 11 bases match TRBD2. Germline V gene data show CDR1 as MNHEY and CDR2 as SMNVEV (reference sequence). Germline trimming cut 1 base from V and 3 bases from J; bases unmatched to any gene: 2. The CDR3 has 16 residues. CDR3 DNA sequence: TGTGCCAGCAGTTTATTTGGGACTAGCGGCTACAATGAGCAGTTCTTC. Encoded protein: CASSLFGTSGYNEQFF.

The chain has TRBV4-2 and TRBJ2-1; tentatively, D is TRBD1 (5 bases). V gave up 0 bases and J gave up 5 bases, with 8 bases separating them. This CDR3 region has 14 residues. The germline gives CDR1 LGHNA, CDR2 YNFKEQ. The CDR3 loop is CASSQDRVDNEQFF. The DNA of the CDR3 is TGTGCCAGCAGCCAAGACAGGGTCGACAATGAGCAGTTCTTC.

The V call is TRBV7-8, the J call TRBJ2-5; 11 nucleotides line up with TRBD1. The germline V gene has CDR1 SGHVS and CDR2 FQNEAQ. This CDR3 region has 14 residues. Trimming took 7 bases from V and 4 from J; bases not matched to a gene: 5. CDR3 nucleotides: TGTGCCAGCATCCAGGACAGGGGGCGAGAGACCCAGTACTTC. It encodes CASIQDRGRETQYF.

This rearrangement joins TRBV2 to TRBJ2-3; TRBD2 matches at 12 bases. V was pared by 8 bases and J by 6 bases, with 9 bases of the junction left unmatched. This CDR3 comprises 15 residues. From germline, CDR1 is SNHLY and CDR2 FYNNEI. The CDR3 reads CASADRTSGADTQYF. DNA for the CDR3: TGTGCCAGCGCTGATCGGACTAGCGGGGCTGATACGCAGTATTTT.

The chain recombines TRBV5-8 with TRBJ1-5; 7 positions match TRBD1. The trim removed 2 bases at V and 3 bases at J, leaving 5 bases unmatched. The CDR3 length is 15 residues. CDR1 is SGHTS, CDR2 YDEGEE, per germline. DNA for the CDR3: TGTGCCAGCAGCTTTTGGCAGGGGGACAATCAGCCCCAGCATTTT. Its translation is CASSFWQGDNQPQHF.

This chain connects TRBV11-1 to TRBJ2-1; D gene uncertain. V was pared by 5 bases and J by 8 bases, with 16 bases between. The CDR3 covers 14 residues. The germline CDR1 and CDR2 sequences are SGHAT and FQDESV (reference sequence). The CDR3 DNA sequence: TGTGCCAGCAGCCCCGAAGCCACAGTACATGAGCAGTTCTTC. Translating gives CASSPEATVHEQFF.

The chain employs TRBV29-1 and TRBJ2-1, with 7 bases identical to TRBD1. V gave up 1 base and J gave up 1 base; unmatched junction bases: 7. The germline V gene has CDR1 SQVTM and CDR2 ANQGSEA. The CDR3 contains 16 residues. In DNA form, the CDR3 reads TGCAGCGTTGAAGGGAATACAGGGGAATCCTACAATGAGCAGTTCTTC. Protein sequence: CSVEGNTGESYNEQFF.

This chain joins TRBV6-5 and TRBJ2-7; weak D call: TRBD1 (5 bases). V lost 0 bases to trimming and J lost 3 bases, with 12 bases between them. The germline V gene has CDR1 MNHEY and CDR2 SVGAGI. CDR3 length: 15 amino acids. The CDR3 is CASSYSRDSVYEQYF. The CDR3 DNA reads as TGTGCCAGCAGTTACTCGCGAGACAGTGTCTACGAGCAGTACTTC.

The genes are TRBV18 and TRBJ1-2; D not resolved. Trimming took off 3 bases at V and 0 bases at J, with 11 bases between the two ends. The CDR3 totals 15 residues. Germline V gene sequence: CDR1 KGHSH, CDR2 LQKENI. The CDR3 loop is CASSPKQLANYGYTF. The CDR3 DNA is TGTGCCAGCTCACCCAAGCAGCTAGCTAACTATGGCTACACCTTC.

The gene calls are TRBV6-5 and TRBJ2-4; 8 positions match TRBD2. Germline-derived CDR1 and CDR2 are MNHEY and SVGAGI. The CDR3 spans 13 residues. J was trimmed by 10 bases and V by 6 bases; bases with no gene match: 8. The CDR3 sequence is CASSPGLERIQYF. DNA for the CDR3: TGTGCCAGCAGCCCGGGACTAGAGAGAATTCAGTACTTC.

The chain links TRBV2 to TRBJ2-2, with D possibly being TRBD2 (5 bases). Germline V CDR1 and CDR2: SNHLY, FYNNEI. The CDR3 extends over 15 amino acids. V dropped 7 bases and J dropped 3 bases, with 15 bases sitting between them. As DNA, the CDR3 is TGTGCCAGCAAAGGGTCGGCGCGGGACACCGGGGAGCTGTTTTTT. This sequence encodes CASKGSARDTGELFF.